These T cell receptor beta chains were read from a single sample in a study of cytomegalovirus exposure and HLA in healthy donors. Using immunoSEQ multiplex PCR, the repertoire was profiled, and TCRdb retains in-frame clones only, with some absent. Among about 94,000 clones listed, around 8% were seen once. The source material was PBMCs. The receptors stem from a man in his fifties or sixties in good health and CMV-seronegative. The CDR3 runs from the conserved cysteine through the conserved F or W. Fields, in order: D gene, J gene, V gene, clone size, CDR3 protein, CDR3 DNA. A D gene is named only where the DNA matches it firmly. Clone size is stated in some rows and not others, as once, few, many or a class when expanded.

d_call: NA
j_call: TRBJ1-2
v_call: TRBV5-4
clone_size: NA
cdr3_aa: CASSLAGIDGYTF
cdr3_nt: TGTGCCAGCAGCTTAGCAGGGATAGATGGCTACACCTTC

d_call: TRBD2
j_call: TRBJ2-5
v_call: TRBV5-6
clone_size: NA
cdr3_aa: CASMTSVLIQEETQYF
cdr3_nt: TGTGCCAGCATGACTAGCGTTCTAATCCAGGAAGAGACCCAGTACTTC

d_call: TRBD2
j_call: TRBJ2-3
v_call: TRBV7-8
clone_size: NA
cdr3_aa: CASSSLAGTSTDTQYF
cdr3_nt: TGTGCCAGCAGCAGCTTAGCGGGAACTAGCACAGATACGCAGTATTTT

d_call: NA
j_call: TRBJ2-7
v_call: TRBV5-1
clone_size: NA
cdr3_aa: CASSYSGVRDEQYF
cdr3_nt: TGCGCCAGCAGCTACTCAGGGGTACGGGACGAGCAGTACTTC

d_call: NA
j_call: TRBJ1-1
v_call: TRBV29-1
clone_size: NA
cdr3_aa: CSVGVRPTNTEAFF
cdr3_nt: TGCAGCGTGGGAGTGAGACCGACGAACACTGAAGCTTTCTTT

d_call: NA
j_call: TRBJ2-5
v_call: TRBV5-4
clone_size: NA
cdr3_aa: CASSPVSASATGETQYF
cdr3_nt: TGTGCCAGCAGCCCCGTTTCGGCTAGCGCAACTGGGGAGACCCAGTACTTC

d_call: TRBD1
j_call: TRBJ1-3
v_call: TRBV27
clone_size: few
cdr3_aa: CASRDRGPGNTIYF
cdr3_nt: TGTGCCAGCAGAGACAGGGGGCCCGGAAACACCATATATTTT

d_call: TRBD2
j_call: TRBJ2-7
v_call: TRBV5-4
clone_size: NA
cdr3_aa: CASSFLAGGYHEQYF
cdr3_nt: TGTGCCAGCAGCTTCCTGGCGGGAGGATACCACGAGCAGTACTTC

d_call: TRBD2
j_call: TRBJ2-1
v_call: TRBV7-9
clone_size: NA
cdr3_aa: CASSLASGGDEQFF
cdr3_nt: TGTGCCAGCAGCTTAGCGTCGGGGGGTGATGAGCAGTTCTTC

d_call: TRBD2
j_call: TRBJ2-7
v_call: TRBV19
clone_size: few
cdr3_aa: CASRASGIYEQYF
cdr3_nt: TGTGCCAGTAGAGCTAGCGGGATCTACGAGCAGTACTTC

d_call: NA
j_call: TRBJ2-5
v_call: TRBV4-2
clone_size: NA
cdr3_aa: CASSQDRKETQYF
cdr3_nt: TGTGCCAGCAGCCAAGACAGAAAAGAGACCCAGTACTTC

d_call: TRBD1
j_call: TRBJ1-1
v_call: TRBV11-2
clone_size: few
cdr3_aa: CASILQGANTEAFF
cdr3_nt: TGTGCCAGCATCCTACAGGGGGCAAACACTGAAGCTTTCTTT

d_call: NA
j_call: TRBJ2-1
v_call: TRBV5-6
clone_size: NA
cdr3_aa: CASSLVGSFQNEQFF
cdr3_nt: TGTGCCAGCAGCTTGGTTGGCTCTTTCCAAAATGAGCAGTTCTTC

d_call: NA
j_call: TRBJ1-2
v_call: TRBV6-5
clone_size: few
cdr3_aa: CASSTEQGLKGYTF
cdr3_nt: TGTGCCAGCAGTACGGAGCAGGGGCTTAAGGGCTACACCTTC

d_call: TRBD1
j_call: TRBJ1-1
v_call: TRBV29-1
clone_size: few
cdr3_aa: CSAASRGYTEAFF
cdr3_nt: TGCAGCGCCGCCTCCAGGGGGTATACTGAAGCTTTCTTT

d_call: NA
j_call: TRBJ1-2
v_call: TRBV28
clone_size: few
cdr3_aa: CASSGQGISPNYGYTF
cdr3_nt: TGTGCCAGCAGTGGGCAGGGAATTTCCCCTAACTATGGCTACACCTTC

d_call: NA
j_call: TRBJ1-3
v_call: TRBV5-1
clone_size: NA
cdr3_aa: CASSSGTGTGNTIYF
cdr3_nt: TGCGCCAGCAGCTCCGGTACAGGGACTGGAAACACCATATATTTT

d_call: TRBD1
j_call: TRBJ2-2
v_call: TRBV4-2
clone_size: NA
cdr3_aa: CASSQGLMDRVGTGELFF
cdr3_nt: TGTGCCAGCAGCCAAGGTTTGATGGACAGGGTAGGCACCGGGGAGCTGTTTTTT

d_call: TRBD1
j_call: TRBJ1-2
v_call: TRBV28
clone_size: NA
cdr3_aa: CASSSTGGSYGYTF
cdr3_nt: TGTGCCAGCAGTTCTACAGGGGGTAGCTATGGCTACACCTTC

d_call: NA
j_call: TRBJ1-5
v_call: TRBV2
clone_size: NA
cdr3_aa: CASSDGDQPQHF
cdr3_nt: TGTGCCAGCAGTGACGGAGATCAGCCCCAGCATTTT

d_call: NA
j_call: TRBJ2-3
v_call: TRBV4-1
clone_size: few
cdr3_aa: CASRSQGPSYTQYF
cdr3_nt: TGCGCCAGCAGGAGCCAGGGTCCATCTTATACGCAGTATTTT

d_call: NA
j_call: TRBJ1-3
v_call: TRBV7-9
clone_size: few
cdr3_aa: CANREGNTIYF
cdr3_nt: TGTGCCAATCGAGAGGGAAACACCATATATTTT

d_call: NA
j_call: TRBJ2-6
v_call: TRBV27
clone_size: NA
cdr3_aa: CASSQGGPGANVLTF
cdr3_nt: TGTGCCAGCAGCCAGGGGGGACCTGGGGCCAACGTCCTGACTTTC

d_call: TRBD1
j_call: TRBJ1-4
v_call: TRBV28
clone_size: few
cdr3_aa: CASSLPGTGSEKLFF
cdr3_nt: TGTGCCAGCAGTCTCCCCGGGACAGGGAGTGAAAAACTGTTTTTT

d_call: NA
j_call: TRBJ2-3
v_call: TRBV4-1
clone_size: few
cdr3_aa: CASSQSPGRTDTQYF
cdr3_nt: TGCGCCAGCAGCCAATCTCCAGGGAGGACAGATACGCAGTATTTT

d_call: NA
j_call: TRBJ2-3
v_call: TRBV28
clone_size: few
cdr3_aa: CASSSTYGTAWGTDTQYF
cdr3_nt: TGTGCCAGCAGTTCCACTTATGGTACAGCTTGGGGCACAGATACGCAGTATTTT

d_call: TRBD2
j_call: TRBJ2-3
v_call: TRBV10-3
clone_size: NA
cdr3_aa: CAISEAAPGLAGPDTQYF
cdr3_nt: TGTGCCATCAGTGAGGCCGCACCGGGACTAGCGGGGCCAGATACGCAGTATTTT

d_call: NA
j_call: TRBJ1-6
v_call: TRBV2
clone_size: NA
cdr3_aa: CASSEQGVGSPLHF
cdr3_nt: TGTGCCAGCAGTGAGCAGGGTGTGGGTTCACCCCTCCACTTT

d_call: TRBD1
j_call: TRBJ1-6
v_call: TRBV5-6
clone_size: few
cdr3_aa: CASSLAGTGVNSPLHF
cdr3_nt: TGTGCCAGCAGCTTGGCAGGGACAGGGGTTAATTCACCCCTCCACTTT